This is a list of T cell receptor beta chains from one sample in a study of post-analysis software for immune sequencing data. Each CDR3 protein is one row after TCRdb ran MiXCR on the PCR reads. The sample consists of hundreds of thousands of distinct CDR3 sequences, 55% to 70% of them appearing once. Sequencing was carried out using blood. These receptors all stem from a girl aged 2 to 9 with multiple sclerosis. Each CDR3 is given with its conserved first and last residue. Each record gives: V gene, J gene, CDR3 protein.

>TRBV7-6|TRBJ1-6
CASSLVTGYNSPLHF
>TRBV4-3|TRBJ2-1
CASSQEGPPYNEQFF
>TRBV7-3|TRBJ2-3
CASSPPGDQSTDTQYF
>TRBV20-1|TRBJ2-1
CSARGPSSSYNEQFF
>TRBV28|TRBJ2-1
CASSFQLEQFF
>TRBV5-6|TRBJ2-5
CASSLFSGEETQYF
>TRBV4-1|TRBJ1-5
CASSPQGPMSGAYSNQPQHF
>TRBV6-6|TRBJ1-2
CASSGRDRGYNGYTF
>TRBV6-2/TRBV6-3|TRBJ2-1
CASSYGGGGGAYNEQFF
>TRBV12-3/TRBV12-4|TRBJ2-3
CASSHRQGTTDTQYF
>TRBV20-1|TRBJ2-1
CSARDSGSTNEQFF
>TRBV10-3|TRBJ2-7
CAILSELPYEQYF
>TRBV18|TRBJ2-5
CASSPRGEGETQYF
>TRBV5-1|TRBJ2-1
CASSYLAGEVNEQFF
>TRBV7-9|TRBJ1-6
CASTTSTARSYNSPLHF
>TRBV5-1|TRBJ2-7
CASRQTQEAQYF
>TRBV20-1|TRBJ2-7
CSARVLRASGFSSYEQYF
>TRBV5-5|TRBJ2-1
CASSSPITPGLAGNEQFF
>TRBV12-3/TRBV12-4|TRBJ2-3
CASRMGGGADTQYF
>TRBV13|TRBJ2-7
CAGSLGRQPQYF
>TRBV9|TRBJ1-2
CASSVATDSNYGYTF
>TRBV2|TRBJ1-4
CASSAPVSKKLFF
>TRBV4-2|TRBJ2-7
CASSQSNGGTESYEQYF
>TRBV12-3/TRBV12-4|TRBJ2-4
CASRRQNLAKNIQYF
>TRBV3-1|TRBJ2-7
CASSQVGRLEQYF
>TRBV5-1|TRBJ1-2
CASSDSTSPYGYTF
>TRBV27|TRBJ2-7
CASTPWDRGAYEQYF
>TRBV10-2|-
CASSAYDRSYEQYF
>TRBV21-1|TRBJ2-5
CASTSNPGTQETQYF
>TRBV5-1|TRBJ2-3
CASSLTEGADTQYF
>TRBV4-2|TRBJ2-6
CASSQGGGRVISGANVLTF
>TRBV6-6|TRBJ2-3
CASSSPDSGGTDTQYF
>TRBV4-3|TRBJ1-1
CASSQATGQGPTEAFF
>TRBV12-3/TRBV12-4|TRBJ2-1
CASSLAQGFNEQFF
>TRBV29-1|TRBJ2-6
CSARVVADGRFGANVLTF
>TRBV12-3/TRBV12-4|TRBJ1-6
CASTPGRVGTYSPLHF
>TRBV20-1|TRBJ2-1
CSATPPRGLVNEQFF
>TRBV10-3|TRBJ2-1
CAITDLAGGNEQFF
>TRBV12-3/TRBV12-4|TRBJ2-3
CASRRTGLPDTQYF
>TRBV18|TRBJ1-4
CASSPLPRTGNNEKLFF
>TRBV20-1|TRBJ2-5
CSASTPAEQYF
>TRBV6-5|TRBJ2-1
CASSYSGGRVLGNEQFF
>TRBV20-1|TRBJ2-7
CSASEGQELSYEQYF
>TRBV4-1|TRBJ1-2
CASSQETGLYGYTF
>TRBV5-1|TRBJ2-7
CASSLVVRASSGGYNEQYF
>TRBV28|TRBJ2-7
CASSRGAYEQYF
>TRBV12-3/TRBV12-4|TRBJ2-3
CASSLYRRSGDTQYF
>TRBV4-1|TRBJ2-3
CASSQLAALTDTQYF
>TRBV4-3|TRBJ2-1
CASSQDANEQFF
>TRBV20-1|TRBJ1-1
CSAAETGTTEAFF
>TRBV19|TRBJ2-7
CASADDRGDEQYF
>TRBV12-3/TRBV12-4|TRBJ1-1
CASSFGFEAPASTEAFF
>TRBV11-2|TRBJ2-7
CASSWTDSYEQYF
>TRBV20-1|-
CSASAIPEETQYF